What follows are 12 T cell receptor beta chains derived from one specimen sequenced in a study of shared clonotypes between healthy human individuals. The data were produced by immunoSEQ multiplex PCR, yet TCRdb's version contains in-frame clones alone and is incomplete. The data show about 510,000 clones, 79% seen once. The sequenced sample was PBMCs. The receptors stem from a woman aged 40-49 years in good health. Some clones in this sample may be carry-over from other donors' samples.

The chain carries TRBV25-1 and TRBJ1-2; D might be TRBD1 (6 bases). From germline, CDR1 is MGHDK and CDR2 SYGVNS. CDR3 length equals 15 residues. V lost 2 bases and J lost 8, with 18 bases in between. Written as DNA, the CDR3 is TGTGCCAGCAGTGAAGAGGACAGTCTTATAGGCGGCTACACCTTC. Encoded protein: CASSEEDSLIGGYTF.

The chain couples TRBV19 to TRBJ1-5; TRBD1 agrees at 9 bases. The CDR3 covers 18 residues. The germline V gene encodes CDR1 LNHDA and CDR2 SQIVND (reference sequence). V was pared by 3 bases and J by 0 bases, with 9 bases of the junction left unmatched. CDR3 DNA: TGTGCCAGTAGTATCCCGGGACAGGGTCGATATAGCAATCAGCCCCAGCATTTT. This sequence encodes CASSIPGQGRYSNQPQHF.

This clone occurred once. V is TRBV7-3 and J is TRBJ2-7; no clear D gene. The germline gives CDR1 SGHTA, CDR2 FQGTGA. The CDR3 has 14 residues. Trimming left V 3 bases short and J 3 bases short, with 12 bases between. CDR3 in amino acids: CASSFSGLSYEQYF. For the CDR3, the DNA is TGTGCCAGCAGCTTTTCGGGCCTAAGCTACGAGCAGTACTTC.

The chain couples TRBV6-6 to TRBJ1-1; D uncertain. Germline V gene sequence: CDR1 MNHNY, CDR2 SVGAGI (reference sequence). The CDR3 extends over 13 amino acids. V was clipped by 0 bases and J by 4 bases, with 6 bases between them. The CDR3 sequence is CASSYSKGTEAFF. DNA of the CDR3: TGTGCCAGCAGTTACTCGAAGGGCACTGAAGCTTTCTTT.

J is TRBJ2-7 and V is TRBV9, with D tentatively TRBD1 (5 bases). Trimming stripped 0 bases from V and 3 bases from J, with 7 bases between. CDR3 length: 13 residues. Germline CDR1 is SGDLS and CDR2 is YYNGEE. The CDR3 spells CASSVAGNYEQYF. CDR3 bases: TGTGCCAGCAGCGTAGCAGGGAACTACGAGCAGTACTTC.

The gene calls are TRBV19 and TRBJ2-1; 11 bases are a match to TRBD1. The CDR3 totals 17 residues. From germline, CDR1 is LNHDA and CDR2 SQIVND (reference sequence). Germline trimming cut 5 bases from V and 5 bases from J; bases unmatched to any gene: 11. The CDR3 reads CASSARAGTGGNNEQFF. In DNA, the CDR3 is TGTGCCAGTAGTGCCCGGGCCGGGACAGGGGGTAACAATGAGCAGTTCTTC.

The J gene is TRBJ1-5, the V gene TRBV28, with D perhaps matching TRBD1 (5 bases). The CDR3 consists of 13 residues. V was cut by 9 bases and J by 5 bases, with 14 bases left in between. CDR1 and CDR2 (germline): MDHEN, SYDVKM. CDR3 loop: CASYAGDYQPQHF. DNA for the CDR3: TGTGCCAGTTATGCGGGGGATTATCAGCCCCAGCATTTT.

The rearrangement links TRBV5-1 to TRBJ1-4; D is undetermined. V lost 2 bases to trimming and J lost 8 bases, with 10 bases between them. Germline values: CDR1 SGHRS, CDR2 YFSETQ. The CDR3 contains 13 residues. CDR3 bases: TGCGCCAGCAGCTTACATGGTCGGGAAAAACTGTTTTTT. Amino acid sequence: CASSLHGREKLFF.

The chain joins TRBV27 to TRBJ2-1; 11 nucleotides align to TRBD2. Germline V lookup: CDR1 MNHEY, CDR2 SMNVEV (reference sequence). V gave up 7 bases and J gave up 4 bases; unmatched junction bases: 6. The CDR3 is made up of 15 amino acids. The DNA of the CDR3 is TGTGCCAGCATCGGGACTAGCGGCTTTTACAATGAGCAGTTCTTC. It is translated as CASIGTSGFYNEQFF.

The rearrangement uses TRBV4-2 and TRBJ2-7; 9 nucleotides align to TRBD1. Germline lookup yields CDR1 LGHNA and CDR2 YNFKEQ. The CDR3 consists of 15 residues. V shed 4 bases and J 5 bases; nucleotides not matched to a gene: 9. CDR3 amino acids: CASSPQGALSHEQYF. In DNA form, the CDR3 reads TGTGCCAGCAGCCCACAGGGGGCTTTGAGCCACGAGCAGTACTTC.

The chain employs TRBV19 and TRBJ2-3; 8 nucleotides agree with TRBD2. The CDR3 has 15 residues. The V segment lost 5 bases and the J segment 5 bases; nucleotides outside the gene matches: 9. Germline V gene lookup returns CDR1 LNHDA and CDR2 SQIVND (reference sequence). CDR3 nucleotide sequence: TGTGCCAGTAGTTCATCCGGGACTAGGGGAGATACGCAGTATTTT. Its protein is CASSSSGTRGDTQYF.

This sequence joins TRBV5-1 and TRBJ2-1; the match to TRBD2 covers 8 bases. Germline assignment: CDR1 SGHRS and CDR2 YFSETQ. J lost 4 bases, V lost 4 bases, and 10 bases had no gene match. There are 16 residues in the CDR3. The CDR3 is CASSGTTSGDYNEQFF. Here the CDR3 DNA reads TGCGCCAGCAGCGGAACTACTAGCGGAGATTACAATGAGCAGTTCTTC.